The present entry profiles one TCR beta chain with its context. The count of this clone is one. The antigen this receptor binds is unknown. Per-base quality was not reported, and no clone a single base away is much larger than it. The source of the sample is a study of T cell responses to AZD1222 COVID-19 vaccine listed by TCRdb under 2021. For the wider study: AZD1222 recipients whose second dose came at about 4 weeks and those whose second dose came at about 12 weeks were combined into one group, since spike-specific TCR depth and breadth did not differ between the two schedules. TCR sequencing was performed for about 250 trial participants, of whom roughly 200 were given two doses of AZD1222 and around 26 were given two doses of MenACWY control vaccine. Trial participants were enrolled by age into subgroups of 18-55, 56-69 and 70-plus years, and around 150, 28 and 57 TCR-sequenced participants, respectively, were included in these subgroups. What the research found in general, with its limitations: The whole spike protein was spanned by vaccine-associated CD4 TCRs, and dominant responses were seen in regions 160-218 and 743-854. In the small 56-69-year group, the increase in depth fell short of significance, most likely because of low power. Epitopes outside the regions mutated in the B.1.351 and B.1.1.7 variants were reportedly recognized by nearly half of the unique spike-specific TCRs. Conclusions about previously exposed vaccinees are limited because only a handful of AZD1222 recipients were SARS-CoV-2 seropositive at baseline. Because no day 14 peak-response samples were available, repertoires were characterized only after the peak T cell response. After two AZD1222 doses, spike-specific TCR breadth and depth were significantly higher than at day 0 and than in MenACWY recipients. Participants were mostly white British and included more females than males, and it was suggested by the authors that clonal diversity may have been underestimated.

The CDR3 regions of human TCRbeta chains were analyzed by immunosequencing. On the authors' methods: TCRs in the repertoires were matched against a reference library of SARS-CoV-2-specific TCRs that had been generated with the MIRA antigen-specificity platform. Breadth was defined as the fraction of unique TCRs that were SARS-CoV-2-associated. Depth was defined as the fraction of total T cells that were SARS-CoV-2-associated. Using the MIRA data, every spike-specific TCR was mapped to the spike region that the TCR reacted to and assigned to either a CD4 or a CD8 class. Log10-transformed breadth and depth values were compared by one-way ANOVA with Sidak's multiple comparisons tests. What TCRdb holds here is the immuneACCESS table cut down to in-frame rearrangements. Part of the clones is not present; checked against another copy, under half of the missing clones reflect an unresolved V gene, and the others are unexplained. Clonal size and the V and J genes are those of that table, whereas D and trimming came from the DNA. For this sample there are 85,000 to 130,000 clones; 85% to 90% appear just once. The top ten constitute 5.1% of the sample.

The sample's time point, from its label and the paper: baseline before first vaccination. Vaccinee samples were obtained from the UK trials COV001 and COV002, which included a single-blind randomized controlled phase 2/3 trial of AZD1222 (ChAdOx1 nCoV-19) in healthy adults. Trial participant PBMC samples were collected at day 0 and day 28 after the second dose for TCRbeta chain sequencing. The germline V gene yields SGHRS for CDR1 and YFSETQ for CDR2. The CDR3 numbers 14 residues from cysteine through phenylalanine. Here the CDR3 DNA is all that survives: 42 bases in frame from base 1. The germline V end is reduced by 7 bases and the J end by 8 bases; junction bases left unmatched: 9.

The rearrangement combines TRBV5-1 with TRBJ1-2, with TRBD1 matching 12 junction bases. The material sequenced was peripheral blood, taken on day 0 of AZD1222 vaccination. The TCR comes from an adult in good health. The base sequence is TGCGCCAGCGGGCTTGGGACAGGGGGCCGGGGCTACACCTTC. Its amino acids are CASGLGTGGRGYTF.